One and the same sample provided the 20 T cell receptor beta chains below, sequenced in a study of regulatory T cells in long-lasting Graves disease. Time point: newly diagnosed GD, antithyroid drugs for less than 3 months. Following extraction of RNA from PBMCs, that RNA was used to make the TCR library. CDR3-region Arm-PCR and iRepertoire HTBI primers produced the TCR beta libraries. From the multiplex PCR reads, TCRdb called clonotypes with MiXCR, one entry per CDR3 protein. This table holds roughly 440,000 distinct CDR3 sequences, about a sixth found once. This same sample was also part of a study on T cells in Graves' hyperthyroidism and ophthalmopathy.

The specimen comprised peripheral blood mononuclear cells (PBMCs), sampled at new diagnosis, from a patient treated with antithyroid drugs. These receptors all stem from a woman under 30 with Graves disease.

The chain has TRBV12-3 or TRBV12-4 and TRBJ2-3; TRBD2 agrees at 13 bases. The CDR3 loop spans 15 amino acids. Germline trimming cut 1 base from V and 8 bases from J; bases unmatched to any gene: 3. Here the CDR3 reads CASSLGGLAGVTQYF. The CDR3 DNA reads TGTGCCAGCAGTTTAGGTGGACTAGCGGGAGTTACGCAGTATTTT.

The chain links TRBV12-3 or TRBV12-4 to TRBJ1-4; unclear D gene. The J call may be in error: the DNA end matches TRBJ1-6 better. The CDR3 runs to 14 residues. This CDR3 reads CASSQDISASPLHF. The CDR3 nucleotides read TGTGCCAGCAGTCAAGACATTAGCGCTTCACCCCTCCACTTT.

This clonotype was counted between two and nine times. The rearrangement joins TRBV5-1 to TRBJ2-7; 9 bases agree with TRBD2. J gave up 4 bases and V 4 bases, and 15 bases lay outside the gene matches. The CDR3 contains 17 residues. The germline V gene has CDR1 SGHRS and CDR2 YFSETQ. CDR3 sequence reads: CASSRSGGRGSEYEQYF. CDR3 in DNA: TGCGCCAGCAGCCGGTCCGGCGGGAGGGGATCGGAATACGAGCAGTACTTC.

The chain joins TRBV29-1 to TRBJ1-2; D uncertain. CDR3 length: 12 amino acids. V was shortened by 6 bases and J by 3 bases, with 11 bases between the two germline ends. In germline, CDR1 is SQVTM, CDR2 ANQGSEA. This CDR3 reads CSVPSSDYGYTF. The CDR3 region has the DNA TGCAGCGTGCCGAGCAGTGACTATGGCTACACCTTC.

The chain uses TRBV7-9 and TRBJ2-1; TRBD2 aligns across 9 bases. V gave up 1 base and J gave up 6 bases; unmatched junction bases: 7. The CDR3 loop spans 16 amino acids. Germline V gene data show CDR1 as SEHNR and CDR2 as FQNEAQ (reference sequence). The CDR3, as DNA: TGTGCCAGCAGCTTAGAAGTTGGTAGCGGGGGCAATGAGCAGTTCTTC. It specifies CASSLEVGSGGNEQFF.

This clonotype was found many times. This chain links TRBV20-1 with TRBJ2-5; 13 nucleotides agree with TRBD2. The CDR3 spans 16 residues. Per germline, CDR1 DFQATT and CDR2 SNEGSKA (reference sequence). Trimming removed 4 bases from V and 4 bases from J; junction bases left unmatched: 9. The CDR3 DNA is TGCAGTGCTACCTCACTAGCGGGAGGGCCCGGAGAGACCCAGTACTTC. It codes for CSATSLAGGPGETQYF.

This clonotype was detected once. The V and J genes are TRBV6-5 and TRBJ2-1, with 13 bases aligning to TRBD2. Trimming at V came to 0 bases and at J to 3 bases, leaving 8 bases not matched to a gene. This CDR3 comprises 19 residues. Germline V CDR1 and CDR2: MNHEY, SVGAGI. Written as DNA, the CDR3 is TGTGCCAGCAGTTACTCGGTACTAGCGGGAGGGCCTGTCTACAATGAGCAGTTCTTC. This gives the protein CASSYSVLAGGPVYNEQFF.

This clonotype occurred a few times. CDR3 nucleotides: TGTGCCAGCAGACAGACACTTACCTACGAGCAGTACTTC. Protein sequence: CASRQTLTYEQYF. This chain connects TRBV7-8 to TRBJ2-7; D not certain. V lost 6 bases and J lost 2, with 11 bases in between. Germline CDR1 and CDR2: SGHVS and FQNEAQ. This CDR3 has 13 residues.

The chain joins TRBV19 to TRBJ2-1, with D perhaps given as TRBD1 or TRBD2 (5 bases each). V lost 1 base to trimming and J lost 12 bases, with 13 bases between them. CDR1 and CDR2 (germline): LNHDA, SQIVND (reference sequence). The CDR3 length is 13 residues. Written as DNA, the CDR3 is TGTGCCAGTAGTATAGGGGGGAAGTTCTCGCAGTTCTTC. Translated: CASSIGGKFSQFF.

This clonotype was recorded at least ten times. The chain uses TRBV7-2 and TRBJ1-5; 9 bases fit TRBD1. Germline values: CDR1 SGHTA, CDR2 FQGNSA. The V segment lost 4 bases and the J segment 5 bases; nucleotides outside the gene matches: 3. This CDR3 has 14 residues. The CDR3 sequence: CASSSQGAYQPQHF. In DNA, the CDR3 is TGTGCCAGCAGCTCACAGGGGGCATATCAGCCCCAGCATTTT.

This clonotype has a handful of counts. The chain combines TRBV10-3 with TRBJ2-1, with D possibly matching TRBD2 (5 bases). Per the germline V gene, CDR1 is ENHRY and CDR2 is SYGVKD. CDR3 size: 14 residues. V lost 3 bases and J lost 7, with 13 bases in between. The CDR3 sequence is CAISELLASNEQFF. The CDR3, as DNA: TGTGCCATCAGTGAATTGCTAGCTTCGAATGAGCAGTTCTTC.

The gene calls are TRBV28 and TRBJ2-2, with TRBD1 matching over 7 bases. Germline CDR1 is MDHEN and CDR2 is SYDVKM. With 7 bases clipped from V and 0 bases from J, the junction kept 8 bases outside the gene matches. There are 16 residues in the CDR3. The CDR3 sequence: CASNRPGQTNTGELFF. The CDR3 nucleotides are TGTGCCAGCAATAGACCGGGACAGACGAACACCGGGGAGCTGTTTTTT.

This clonotype has ten or more counts. The chain uses TRBV6-2 or TRBV6-3 and TRBJ1-2; D may be TRBD1 (5 bases). The CDR3 consists of 14 residues. Trimming took 8 bases from V and 3 from J, leaving 16 bases between them. The germline V gene encodes CDR1 MNHEY and CDR2 SVGEGT. Here the CDR3 DNA reads TGTGCCAGCGCCAAAAGGGGACCTGACTATGGCTACACCTTC. Its translation is CASAKRGPDYGYTF.

This chain connects TRBV11-1 to TRBJ2-5, with 14 bases fitting TRBD2. V trimming: 5 bases; J trimming: 1 base; junction bases outside the gene matches: 6. Germline V lookup: CDR1 SGHAT, CDR2 FQDESV (reference sequence). The CDR3 sequence is 17 residues long. The CDR3 here is CASSQPGTSGGQETQYF. The CDR3 bases are TGTGCCAGCAGCCAACCCGGGACTAGCGGGGGCCAAGAGACCCAGTACTTC.

This chain uses TRBV4-1 with TRBJ1-3, with unresolved D. Trimming pared 2 bases from V and 8 bases from J, leaving 10 bases between. This CDR3 has 13 residues. The germline V gene encodes CDR1 MGHRA and CDR2 YSYEKL. CDR3 nucleotides: TGCGCCAGCAGCCAAAAGGGTGTAGACACCATATATTTT. This encodes CASSQKGVDTIYF.

Worth noting for this clonotype: A much more abundant neighbour one base away suggests this may be a read error. V usage is TRBV28 and J usage is TRBJ1-4, with D tentatively TRBD1 (5 bases). This CDR3 spans 12 amino acids. CDR1 and CDR2 (germline): MDHEN, SYDVKM. CDR3 in DNA: TGTGCCAGCAGTTTAGTCGGGGGAAAACCGTTTTTT. Its protein is CASSLVGGKPFF.

The chain couples TRBV24-1 to TRBJ2-1, with TRBD2 matching over 7 bases. V lost 0 bases, J lost 2 bases, and 9 bases stayed unmatched. CDR1 and CDR2 (germline): KGHDR, SFDVKD. This CDR3 is 18 amino acids long. Written as DNA, the CDR3 is TGTGCCACCAGTGATTTGGCCGCCGGCGGGAGTACCTACAATGAGCAGTTCTTC. Translation: CATSDLAAGGSTYNEQFF.

This clonotype was seen more than once but under ten times. This rearrangement joins TRBV29-1 to TRBJ1-1, with a possible D match to TRBD1 (5 bases). Trimming took off 3 bases at V and 1 base at J, with 15 bases between the two ends. The CDR3 totals 15 residues. CDR1 is SQVTM, CDR2 ANQGSEA, per germline. CDR3 protein: CSVEGSGGKNTEAFF. The DNA of the CDR3 is TGCAGCGTTGAGGGATCCGGGGGTAAGAACACTGAAGCTTTCTTT.

V gene TRBV10-3 combines with J gene TRBJ1-4; a weak D match, TRBD1 (5 bases). The length of the CDR3 is 15 residues. Germline V gene sequence: CDR1 ENHRY, CDR2 SYGVKD. Trimming shortened V by 0 bases and J by 12 bases, and 17 bases separated the two germline ends. In DNA, the CDR3 is TGTGCCATCAGTGAGTCCCAGTTTCGGTCGACAGAACTGTTTTTT. Translated, it gives CAISESQFRSTELFF.

In its sample, this clonotype was seen many times. J is TRBJ2-5 and V is TRBV4-1; 8 bases are a match to TRBD2. The CDR3 covers 16 residues. The trim removed 3 bases at V and 0 bases at J, leaving 6 bases unmatched. Per germline, CDR1 MGHRA and CDR2 YSYEKL. CDR3 bases: TGCGCCAGCAGCCAGAGGCGGGAGGCCTACCAAGAGACCCAGTACTTC. Its protein product is CASSQRREAYQETQYF.